The entry below gives a single T cell receptor (beta chain) sequence along with its context. This sample stems from a study of shared clonotypes between healthy human individuals. Germline V gene lookup returns CDR1 MNHNS and CDR2 SASEGT. The CDR3 extends over 12 amino acids. V was clipped by 8 bases and J by 4 bases, with 9 bases between them. Each subset's genomic DNA was shared equally among a number of immunoSEQ plates. TCRdb's table, derived via immunoSEQ multiplex PCR, lists solely in-frame clones and lacks some. The sample has 650,000 to 800,000 clones, 72% seen once. The sequencing sample was made of memory CD4+ T cells sorted from blood. Subset reported: CD45RA-negative fraction. The gene calls are TRBV6-1 and TRBJ2-1; D remains unclear. The TCR was taken from a woman in her twenties or thirties in good health. The CDR3 region is CASETVYNEQFF. In DNA, the CDR3 is TGTGCCAGCGAAACAGTGTACAATGAGCAGTTCTTC.